The 30 T cell receptor beta chains below all came from one sample that was sequenced in a study of blood T cell repertoires in COVID-19. TCRdb's copy holds only in-frame clones and misses some; the assay was immunoSEQ multiplex PCR. The sample gives approximately 250,000 clones, around 83% of which show up once; approximately 2.4% is in the top ten. Material: peripheral blood. These receptor sequences come from a man between 40 and 49 years old who had recovered from COVID-19.

This clone was detected a few times. The rearrangement joins TRBV3-1 (or the pseudogene TRBV3-2) to TRBJ1-4; D remains unclear. Germline V CDR1 and CDR2: LGHDT, YNNKEL (reference sequence). Between the trimmed V and J ends, which lost 0 bases and 7 bases, there was a span of 9 bases. The CDR3 has 14 amino acids. CDR3 protein: CASSQDPGSEKLFF. CDR3 nucleotide sequence: TGTGCCAGCAGCCAAGATCCCGGGAGTGAAAAACTGTTTTTT.

V and J are TRBV3-1 (or the pseudogene TRBV3-2) and TRBJ1-2; 8 nucleotides match TRBD1. Looked up from germline, CDR1 is LGHDT and CDR2 is YNNKEL (reference sequence). The J segment lost 9 bases and the V segment lost 0 bases, leaving 3 bases of the junction unmatched. There are 13 residues in the CDR3. The CDR3 DNA follows: TGTGCCAGCAGCCAAGATCAGGGGGCGAGCTACACCTTC. Amino acids: CASSQDQGASYTF.

This chain links TRBV7-2 with TRBJ2-3; D gene uncertain. Germline V gene lookup returns CDR1 SGHTA and CDR2 FQGNSA. The germline V and J ends were trimmed by 2 bases and 1 base, with 7 bases remaining between them. This CDR3 spans 14 amino acids. CDR3 region: CASSLSTGTDTQYF. The CDR3 nucleotides are TGTGCCAGCAGCTTAAGCACAGGCACAGATACGCAGTATTTT.

The chain carries TRBV30 and TRBJ2-1; D unclear. Germline V CDR1 and CDR2: GTSNPN, SVGIG (reference sequence). This CDR3 is 11 amino acids long. V was cut by 0 bases and J by 10 bases, with 7 bases left in between. The DNA for the CDR3 is TGTGCCTGGAGTGTATTACGGGAGCAGTTCTTC. It translates to CAWSVLREQFF.

This sequence joins TRBV28 and TRBJ1-5; D not certain. The CDR3 is 15 amino acids. CDR1 and CDR2 from the germline V gene are MDHEN and SYDVKM. Trimming cost V 3 bases and J 3 bases, with 12 bases left between them. CDR3 sequence reads: CASSFFAGNNQPQHF. The CDR3 DNA reads as TGTGCCAGCAGTTTTTTTGCGGGTAACAATCAGCCCCAGCATTTT.

The chain has TRBV11-2 and TRBJ1-5, with no clear D. Trimming took 1 base from V and 1 from J, leaving 11 bases between them. The CDR3 totals 16 residues. Germline V gene data show CDR1 as SGHAT and CDR2 as FQNNGV. This CDR3 reads CASSLGATLSNQPQHF. The DNA for the CDR3 is TGTGCCAGCAGCTTAGGGGCCACCTTAAGCAATCAGCCCCAGCATTTT.

V gene TRBV2 combines with J gene TRBJ2-7, with D perhaps TRBD2 (6 bases). With 7 bases removed from V and 0 bases from J, the gap between germline ends came to 10 bases. The CDR3 contains 13 residues. Germline CDR1 and CDR2: SNHLY and FYNNEI. The CDR3 reads CASTRDFSYEQYF. In nucleotides, the CDR3 is TGTGCCAGCACCCGGGACTTCTCCTACGAGCAGTACTTC.

The chain couples TRBV18 to TRBJ2-3; 7 bases are a match to TRBD2. This CDR3 contains 15 residues. Trimming cost V 3 bases and J 5 bases; bases outside gene matches: 8. The germline V gene has CDR1 KGHSH and CDR2 LQKENI. CDR3 region: CASSPLTSVGDTQYF. The CDR3 nucleotides read TGTGCCAGCTCACCCTTAACTAGCGTGGGAGATACGCAGTATTTT.

The gene calls are TRBV14 and TRBJ2-1, with D tentatively TRBD1 (6 bases). V was shortened by 4 bases and J by 0 bases, with 10 bases between the two germline ends. The V gene's germline CDR1 is SGHDN and CDR2 FVKESK. The CDR3 length is 15 residues. CDR3 protein: CASSRRGSSYNEQFF. In nucleotides, the CDR3 is TGTGCCAGCAGCCGTAGGGGGAGCTCCTACAATGAGCAGTTCTTC.

The table lists this clone with a count of one. J is TRBJ2-7 and V is TRBV9, with D possibly TRBD1 on 5 matching bases. CDR3 length equals 14 residues. V shed 0 bases and J shed 3 bases, with 10 bases lying between them. CDR1 is SGDLS, CDR2 YYNGEE, per germline. The CDR3 DNA reads TGTGCCAGCAGCGTAGAAGACAGCAACTACGAGCAGTACTTC. It is translated as CASSVEDSNYEQYF.

This chain joins TRBV30 and TRBJ2-3; no firm D call. Trimming left V 0 bases short and J 0 bases short, with 10 bases between. This CDR3 comprises 15 residues. Germline V gene lookup returns CDR1 GTSNPN and CDR2 SVGIG (reference sequence). The CDR3 region is CAWSVLIFSTDTQYF. The CDR3 DNA reads TGTGCCTGGAGTGTACTTATATTTAGCACAGATACGCAGTATTTT.

The chain uses TRBV11-2 and TRBJ2-7; a weak D match, TRBD1 (5 bases). The germline V and J ends were trimmed by 2 bases and 2 bases, with 10 bases remaining between them. Germline assignment: CDR1 SGHAT and CDR2 FQNNGV. CDR3 size: 14 residues. CDR3 coding DNA: TGTGCCAGCAGCTTATTCAGGGTGGCCTACGAGCAGTACTTC. This codes for CASSLFRVAYEQYF.

This chain joins TRBV19 and TRBJ1-1; 8 bases agree with TRBD1. J was trimmed by 4 bases and V by 6 bases; bases with no gene match: 10. This CDR3 has 15 amino acids. Per germline, CDR1 LNHDA and CDR2 SQIVND (reference sequence). This chain's CDR3 is CASSHGQGLATEAFF. The CDR3, as DNA: TGTGCCAGTAGCCATGGACAGGGACTGGCCACTGAAGCTTTCTTT. Using reference TRBV19 and TRBJ1-1 for the parts outside the CDR3, the full variable domain is DGGITQSPKYLFRKEGQNVTLSCEQNLNHDAMYWYRQDPGQGLRLIYYSQIVNDFQKGDIAEGYSVSREKKESFPLTVTSAQKNPTAFYLCASSHGQGLATEAFFGQGTRLTVV.

The table lists this clone with a few counts. J is TRBJ1-2 and V is TRBV30; 8 bases are a match to TRBD1. With V trimmed by 0 bases and J by 4 bases, 1 base remained unmatched. Germline CDR1 and CDR2: GTSNPN and SVGIG (reference sequence). CDR3 size: 13 residues. The CDR3 DNA reads as TGTGCCTGGAGTGTGGGACAGGCCTATGGCTACACCTTC. As protein: CAWSVGQAYGYTF.

The chain joins TRBV6-2 or TRBV6-3 to TRBJ2-7; 11 nucleotides line up with TRBD2. Germline V gene sequence: CDR1 MNHEY, CDR2 SVGEGT. V lost 2 bases and J lost 5; bases outside the gene matches: 8. The length of the CDR3 is 16 residues. The CDR3 DNA follows: TGTGCCAGCAGTTACGCCCTAGCGGGGGGCCACCACGAGCAGTACTTC. As protein: CASSYALAGGHHEQYF.

This clone occurred once. The gene calls are TRBV25-1 and TRBJ2-1, with 16 bases matching TRBD2. Germline CDR1 reads MGHDK; CDR2 reads SYGVNS. The CDR3 covers 18 residues. The ends lost 6 bases at V and 5 bases at J; junction bases unmatched: 10. As DNA, the CDR3 is TGTGCCAGCAGGGAGACCGGGACTAGCGGGGGGGCGGACAATGAGCAGTTCTTC. It specifies CASRETGTSGGADNEQFF.

The V call is TRBV4-3, the J call TRBJ2-5; TRBD1 matches at 8 bases. V shed 2 bases and J 4 bases; nucleotides not matched to a gene: 6. There are 15 residues in the CDR3. CDR1 is LGHNA and CDR2 is YSLEER in the germline V gene. Here the CDR3 reads CASSQRGQARETQYF. In nucleotides, the CDR3 is TGCGCCAGCAGCCAACGGGGACAGGCCAGAGAGACCCAGTACTTC.

The chain carries TRBV5-1 and TRBJ1-6; D might be TRBD1 (5 bases). This CDR3 is built from 16 residues. V lost 4 bases and J 7 bases, leaving 18 bases between the germline ends. Looked up from germline, CDR1 is SGHRS and CDR2 is YFSETQ. The CDR3 region is CASSLQGPRANSPLHF. The CDR3 DNA sequence: TGCGCCAGCAGCCTCCAGGGCCCGCGCGCAAATTCACCCCTCCACTTT.

The chain uses TRBV30 and TRBJ2-2; 7 bases are shared with TRBD1. The CDR3 runs to 12 residues. The germline V gene has CDR1 GTSNPN and CDR2 SVGIG (reference sequence). Germline trimming cut 5 bases from V and 13 bases from J; bases unmatched to any gene: 10. The CDR3 here is CAWDTGDLGLFF. CDR3 bases: TGTGCCTGGGATACAGGGGATCTGGGGCTGTTTTTT.

To note about this clone: Different DNA sequences within this sample yield the same CDR3. This chain links TRBV30 with TRBJ1-4, with D possibly matching TRBD1 (5 bases). V was clipped by 2 bases and J by 1 base, with 5 bases between them. This CDR3 is 13 amino acids long. Germline V gives CDR1 GTSNPN, CDR2 SVGIG (reference sequence). CDR3 sequence: CAWSTGTNEKLFF. The CDR3 DNA sequence: TGTGCCTGGAGTACAGGAACTAATGAAAAACTGTTTTTT.

The chain is built from TRBV2 and TRBJ2-2, with D possibly being TRBD2 (5 bases). CDR1 SNHLY and CDR2 FYNNEI come from the germline V gene. The CDR3 spans 15 residues. Trimming left V 7 bases short and J 4 bases short, with 16 bases between. The CDR3 reads CASTRTGSLTGELFF. CDR3 DNA: TGTGCCAGCACGAGGACGGGAAGTCTCACCGGGGAGCTGTTTTTT.

This chain's CDR3 is CASSSRTGGDYGYTF. CDR3 DNA sequence: TGTGCCAGCAGCTCACGGACAGGGGGCGACTATGGCTACACCTTC. The chain carries TRBV7-9 and TRBJ1-2; TRBD1 matches at 11 bases. CDR3 length: 15 residues. Germline V gene data show CDR1 as SEHNR and CDR2 as FQNEAQ (reference sequence). V lost 4 bases, J lost 3 bases, and 4 bases stayed unmatched.

Concerning this clone itself: This same CDR3 is encoded by further DNA sequences in the sample. The CDR3 DNA follows: TGTGCCAGTAGTACAGGGCTGTCCGGAAACACCATATATTTT. Its protein product is CASSTGLSGNTIYF. The rearrangement joins TRBV19 to TRBJ1-3, with D maybe TRBD1 (5 bases). The germline CDR1 and CDR2 sequences are LNHDA and SQIVND (reference sequence). With 4 bases removed from V and 4 bases from J, the gap between germline ends came to 11 bases. The CDR3 totals 14 residues.

The chain couples TRBV4-3 to TRBJ2-4; 7 bases match TRBD2. V was clipped by 0 bases and J by 0 bases; unmatched bases: 5. CDR1 LGHNA and CDR2 YSLEER come from the germline V gene. CDR3 length equals 17 residues. CDR3 loop: CASSQDRLAVAKNIQYF. The CDR3, as DNA: TGCGCCAGCAGCCAAGATAGGCTAGCGGTAGCCAAAAACATTCAGTACTTC.

In this sample, this clone turned up a few times. This chain joins TRBV29-1 and TRBJ2-5, with 9 bases that match TRBD1. This CDR3 has 14 residues. Germline V gene data show CDR1 as SQVTM and CDR2 as ANQGSEA. Trimming cost V 4 bases and J 2 bases; bases outside gene matches: 5. The CDR3 loop is CSVVGGTGQETQYF. In nucleotides, the CDR3 is TGCAGCGTTGTTGGTGGGACAGGGCAAGAGACCCAGTACTTC.

The chain couples TRBV7-9 to TRBJ1-5; 7 nucleotides match TRBD1. Per the germline V gene, CDR1 is SEHNR and CDR2 is FQNEAQ (reference sequence). The CDR3 consists of 16 residues. V shed 5 bases, J shed 2 bases, and the junction held 9 bases outside the gene matches. This CDR3 is CASSPGTASGNQPQHF. CDR3 DNA: TGTGCCAGCAGCCCGGGGACAGCCTCGGGCAATCAGCCCCAGCATTTT.

This chain links TRBV6-5 with TRBJ1-5; D perhaps matches TRBD1 (6 bases). In germline, CDR1 is MNHEY, CDR2 SVGAGI. CDR3 length: 15 residues. V lost 2 bases to trimming and J lost 4 bases, with 12 bases between them. The CDR3 is CASSYPGQQNQPQHF. The DNA of the CDR3 is TGTGCCAGCAGTTACCCTGGACAGCAAAATCAGCCCCAGCATTTT.

This clone has a single count. J is TRBJ2-1 and V is TRBV25-1; D unresolved. The CDR3 extends over 13 amino acids. With 2 bases removed from V and 4 bases from J, the gap between germline ends came to 6 bases. Germline lookup yields CDR1 MGHDK and CDR2 SYGVNS. This CDR3 is CASSEDNYNEQFF. Here the CDR3 DNA reads TGTGCCAGCAGTGAAGACAATTACAATGAGCAGTTCTTC.

This clone was recorded many times. This sequence joins TRBV27 and TRBJ2-1, with D possibly being TRBD1 (5 bases). V lost 2 bases to trimming and J lost 0 bases, with 17 bases between them. The CDR3 runs 18 residues. Germline CDR1 is MNHEY and CDR2 is SMNVEV (reference sequence). The CDR3 spells CASSLQGQSHSSYNEQFF. The CDR3 nucleotides read TGTGCCAGCAGTTTACAGGGCCAAAGTCATAGCTCCTACAATGAGCAGTTCTTC.

The genes are TRBV4-2 and TRBJ1-5; maybe TRBD1 (6 bases). V gave up 0 bases and J gave up 0 bases, with 24 bases separating them. CDR1 and CDR2 from the germline V gene are LGHNA and YNFKEQ. CDR3 length: 21 amino acids. The CDR3 DNA sequence: TGTGCCAGCAGCCAAGATAGGGGGTTACAGGGATGGGTCGATAGCAATCAGCCCCAGCATTTT. This gives the protein CASSQDRGLQGWVDSNQPQHF.